This T cell receptor (beta chain) was sequenced during a study of CD8 T cells in Susac syndrome. The V gene's germline CDR1 is SGHAT and CDR2 FQNNGV. The CDR3 is 12 residues long. Trimming stripped 5 bases from V and 9 bases from J, with 13 bases between. Reverse transcription of 0.5 to 1 ug RNA was carried out with random hexamers. Multiplex immunoSEQ PCR targeted 54 Vbeta and 13 Jbeta TCR beta segments. MiXCR, applied by TCRdb to the immunoSEQ multiplex PCR reads, yields one record per CDR3 protein. The table records approximately 150,000 distinct CDR3 sequences, around 94% of them present only once.

The chain employs TRBV11-2 and TRBJ2-5; perhaps TRBD1 as D (6 bases). The clonotype originates from a human donor in good health. The source material was CD4+ T cells from PBMCs. CDR3 protein: CASSINDRPQYF. The CDR3, as DNA: TGTGCCAGCAGCATCAATGACAGGCCCCAGTACTTC.